Below, 26 T cell receptor beta chains from the same sample are listed, as sequenced in a study of cytomegalovirus exposure and HLA in healthy donors. Vbeta (60) and Jbeta (13) primers were used in the PCR. The method was immunoSEQ multiplex PCR; TCRdb's version includes in-frame clones alone and lacks a portion of them. Of 150,000 to 200,000 clones detected, approximately 84% appear once; the ten largest clones hold approximately 2.9%. The material sequenced was PBMCs. These receptors were collected from a female donor in good health and CMV-seronegative.

This clone has more than one count but fewer than ten. The chain links TRBV5-1 to TRBJ2-1; 8 nucleotides align to TRBD1. Per the germline V gene, CDR1 is SGHRS and CDR2 is YFSETQ. The trim removed 3 bases at V and 4 bases at J, leaving 6 bases unmatched. This CDR3 is built from 15 residues. CDR3 residues: CASSYRQGIYNEQFF. The CDR3 bases are TGCGCCAGCAGCTACAGACAGGGGATATACAATGAGCAGTTCTTC.

The chain couples TRBV19 to TRBJ2-7, with a tentative D call TRBD2 (5 bases). CDR1 LNHDA and CDR2 SQIVND come from the germline V gene (reference sequence). CDR3 length: 14 amino acids. V was pared by 5 bases and J by 0 bases, with 11 bases between. CDR3 coding DNA: TGTGCCAGTAGTTCGGGGTCTGGCTCCTACGAGCAGTACTTC. Its translation is CASSSGSGSYEQYF.

This clone was counted only a few times. The CDR3 protein is CASSLETGPGTDTQYF. CDR3 in DNA: TGCGCCAGCAGCTTGGAGACAGGGCCGGGCACAGATACGCAGTATTTT. This rearrangement joins TRBV5-1 to TRBJ2-3, with 7 bases matching TRBD1. CDR3 length: 16 amino acids. Trimming took 0 bases from V and 1 from J; bases not matched to a gene: 5. Germline loops: CDR1 SGHRS, CDR2 YFSETQ. Variable domain in full (rest from reference TRBV5-1 and TRBJ2-3): KAGVTQTPRYLIKTRGQQVTLSCSPISGHRSVSWYQQTPGQGLQFLFEYFSETQRNKGNFPGRFSGRQFSNSRSEMNVSTLELGDSALYLCASSLETGPGTDTQYFGPGTRLTVL.

This chain links TRBV6-5 with TRBJ1-1; the D gene is possibly TRBD1 (6 bases). V lost 0 bases, J lost 7 bases, and 12 bases lay in between. Germline CDR1 and CDR2: MNHEY and SVGAGI. This CDR3 spans 14 amino acids. The DNA for the CDR3 is TGTGCCAGCAGTTACTCTGGCAGGGGTAGTGAAGCTTTCTTT. The encoded protein is CASSYSGRGSEAFF.

This clone was seen a single time. This chain joins TRBV7-9 and TRBJ1-2, with a weak D call TRBD1 (6 bases). V was clipped by 5 bases and J by 4 bases, with 14 bases between them. Germline V CDR1 and CDR2: SEHNR, FQNEAQ (reference sequence). This CDR3 comprises 14 residues. The CDR3: CASSTADRIYGYTF. The CDR3 nucleotides read TGTGCCAGCAGCACTGCCGACAGGATCTATGGCTACACCTTC.

This clone was seen just once. The chain uses TRBV11-1 and TRBJ1-2; D is perhaps TRBD1 (6 bases). CDR3 length: 13 residues. CDR1 SGHAT and CDR2 FQDESV come from the germline V gene (reference sequence). V was clipped by 3 bases and J by 7 bases, with 12 bases between them. Here the CDR3 reads CASSFQGKRGYTF. In DNA form, the CDR3 reads TGTGCCAGCAGCTTTCAGGGGAAACGTGGCTACACCTTC.

This chain connects TRBV7-6 to TRBJ1-2; 7 nucleotides line up with TRBD1. Per germline, CDR1 SGHVS and CDR2 FNYEAQ. The CDR3 runs to 15 residues. V lost 5 bases to trimming and J lost 4 bases; unmatched junction nucleotides: 10. The CDR3, as DNA: TGTGCCAGCAGCGACTATCCGGGACAGAGCTATGGCTACACCTTC. Protein product: CASSDYPGQSYGYTF.

The chain carries TRBV7-8 and TRBJ2-5, with TRBD2 matching 11 bases. Per germline, CDR1 SGHVS and CDR2 FQNEAQ. This CDR3 spans 17 amino acids. Germline trimming cut 5 bases from V and 3 bases from J; bases unmatched to any gene: 11. The CDR3 spells CASSPHTGTSGKETQYF. In DNA, the CDR3 is TGTGCCAGCAGCCCACACACTGGGACTAGCGGAAAAGAGACCCAGTACTTC. The whole variable domain, filled in from reference TRBV7-8 and TRBJ2-5, reads GAGVSQSPRYKVAKRGQDVALRCDPISGHVSLFWYQQALGQGPEFLTYFQNEAQLDKSGLPSDRFFAERPEGSVSTLKIQRTQQEDSAVYLCASSPHTGTSGKETQYFGPGTRLLVL.

The rearrangement links TRBV5-1 to TRBJ2-3; D unclear. Per the germline V gene, CDR1 is SGHRS and CDR2 is YFSETQ. CDR3 length: 14 amino acids. Deletions cut 5 bases from V and 2 bases from J, with 12 bases between. The CDR3, as DNA: TGCGCCAGCAGGAGTGTTGAGATCACAGATACGCAGTATTTT. It specifies CASRSVEITDTQYF. The full variable domain, with the rest looked up from reference TRBV5-1 and TRBJ2-3, is KAGVTQTPRYLIKTRGQQVTLSCSPISGHRSVSWYQQTPGQGLQFLFEYFSETQRNKGNFPGRFSGRQFSNSRSEMNVSTLELGDSALYLCASRSVEITDTQYFGPGTRLTVL.

V gene TRBV2 combines with J gene TRBJ2-6; D is ambiguous. V was clipped by 6 bases and J by 0 bases, with 12 bases between them. Germline lookup yields CDR1 SNHLY and CDR2 FYNNEI. The length of the CDR3 is 16 residues. CDR3 nucleotide sequence: TGTGCCAGCAGACGACTCAGTCTCTCTGGGGCCAACGTCCTGACTTTC. Translated: CASRRLSLSGANVLTF.

This clone was seen a single time. The rearrangement uses TRBV5-1 and TRBJ1-2, with 12 bases fitting TRBD1. Trimming removed 1 base from V and 3 bases from J; junction bases left unmatched: 7. The CDR3 sequence is 17 residues long. Germline V lookup: CDR1 SGHRS, CDR2 YFSETQ. CDR3 DNA: TGCGCCAGCAGCTTGCGGGGACAGGGGGCAATGTACTATGGCTACACCTTC. This translates into CASSLRGQGAMYYGYTF. The full variable domain, its missing parts supplied by reference TRBV5-1 and TRBJ1-2, is KAGVTQTPRYLIKTRGQQVTLSCSPISGHRSVSWYQQTPGQGLQFLFEYFSETQRNKGNFPGRFSGRQFSNSRSEMNVSTLELGDSALYLCASSLRGQGAMYYGYTFGSGTRLTVV.

This chain joins TRBV9 and TRBJ2-3; tentative D call: TRBD2 (5 bases). Trimming pared 0 bases from V and 0 bases from J, leaving 8 bases between. This CDR3 comprises 15 residues. Per germline, CDR1 SGDLS and CDR2 YYNGEE. CDR3 protein: CASSVVGGSTDTQYF. DNA for the CDR3: TGTGCCAGCAGCGTAGTTGGAGGTAGCACAGATACGCAGTATTTT.

Points on this clone: The sample carries other DNA sequences with the same CDR3. The V and J genes are TRBV7-3 and TRBJ1-1; weak D call: TRBD1 (6 bases). Germline CDR1 reads SGHTA; CDR2 reads FQGTGA. V lost 0 bases to trimming and J lost 4 bases, with 6 bases between them. The CDR3 consists of 13 residues. The CDR3 DNA reads as TGTGCCAGCAGCTTAACACAGGGCACTGAAGCTTTCTTT. Its protein product is CASSLTQGTEAFF.

V usage is TRBV9 and J usage is TRBJ2-2, with 8 bases lining up with TRBD1. From germline, CDR1 is SGDLS and CDR2 YYNGEE. With 4 bases clipped from V and 2 bases from J, the junction kept 4 bases outside the gene matches. The CDR3 has 15 amino acids. The CDR3 region is CASSTRGLNTGELFF. In DNA form, the CDR3 reads TGTGCCAGCAGCACCAGGGGGCTTAACACCGGGGAGCTGTTTTTT.

The chain has TRBV9 and TRBJ1-2; no reliable D call. CDR1 and CDR2 from the germline V gene are SGDLS and YYNGEE. The CDR3 is made up of 13 amino acids. The V end lost 3 bases, the J end lost 0 bases, and 6 bases lay between the germline ends. The CDR3 nucleotides are TGTGCCAGCAGCGCCCAGTCTAACTATGGCTACACCTTC. Amino acids: CASSAQSNYGYTF.

This clone has only a few counts. The chain carries TRBV6-4 and TRBJ2-1, with TRBD2 identical over 8 bases. Trimming took 8 bases from V and 10 from J; bases not matched to a gene: 13. Germline V gene lookup returns CDR1 MRHNA and CDR2 SNTAGT. CDR3 length equals 14 residues. The CDR3 sequence: CASGLGGASGEQFF. For the CDR3, the DNA is TGTGCCAGCGGCCTCGGGGGGGCCTCGGGAGAGCAGTTCTTC.

This rearrangement joins TRBV19 to TRBJ1-1; D is undetermined. Germline V lookup: CDR1 LNHDA, CDR2 SQIVND (reference sequence). The ends were cut back, 4 bases at V and 4 bases at J, with 7 bases in the middle. The CDR3 is 12 amino acids. The CDR3 DNA reads TGTGCCAGTAGTAATCGGGGCACTGAAGCTTTCTTT. Its translation: CASSNRGTEAFF. Variable domain in full (rest from reference TRBV19 and TRBJ1-1): DGGITQSPKYLFRKEGQNVTLSCEQNLNHDAMYWYRQDPGQGLRLIYYSQIVNDFQKGDIAEGYSVSREKKESFPLTVTSAQKNPTAFYLCASSNRGTEAFFGQGTRLTVV.

The chain carries TRBV6-5 and TRBJ2-7; possibly TRBD1 for D (6 bases). Germline lookup yields CDR1 MNHEY and CDR2 SVGAGI. This CDR3 has 12 amino acids. Trimming removed 9 bases at V and 2 bases at J, with 11 bases between. The CDR3 sequence is CASAQGTYEQYF. CDR3 DNA sequence: TGTGCCAGTGCACAGGGAACCTACGAGCAGTACTTC.

A few counts support this clone. V usage is TRBV6-9 and J usage is TRBJ2-2; D is perhaps TRBD2 (6 bases). The germline gives CDR1 MNHGY, CDR2 SVAAGI. V lost 2 bases, J lost 6 bases, and 13 bases lay in between. There are 15 residues in the CDR3. The CDR3: CASSYMTRIPGELFF. DNA for the CDR3: TGTGCCAGCAGTTATATGACTAGGATACCCGGGGAGCTGTTTTTT.

The rearrangement links TRBV5-8 to TRBJ2-3; no clear D gene. The ends were cut back, 0 bases at V and 1 base at J, with 6 bases in the middle. Looked up from germline, CDR1 is SGHTS and CDR2 is YDEGEE. This CDR3 contains 14 residues. CDR3 protein: CASSLGTGTDTQYF. The CDR3 DNA is TGTGCCAGCAGCTTGGGTACAGGCACAGATACGCAGTATTTT.

The chain uses TRBV18 and TRBJ2-7; 11 nucleotides align to TRBD1. CDR1 and CDR2 (germline): KGHSH, LQKENI. The junction had 2 bases not matched to a gene; V was cut back by 3 bases and J by 7 bases. The CDR3 has 13 residues. CDR3 DNA sequence: TGTGCCAGCTCACCGGGACAGGGGGAAGAGCAGTACTTC. This gives the protein CASSPGQGEEQYF.

The V and J genes are TRBV5-1 and TRBJ1-4, with 8 bases fitting TRBD1. This CDR3 contains 15 residues. The V segment lost 0 bases and the J segment 8 bases; nucleotides outside the gene matches: 6. Germline V gene data show CDR1 as SGHRS and CDR2 as YFSETQ. CDR3 nucleotides: TGCGCCAGCAGCTTGGTGGGGCAGGGGGCGGAAAAACTGTTTTTT. It specifies CASSLVGQGAEKLFF.

The V gene is TRBV19, the J gene TRBJ2-7, with D maybe TRBD1 (5 bases). The germline V gene has CDR1 LNHDA and CDR2 SQIVND (reference sequence). The CDR3 is 14 amino acids. V lost 3 bases, J lost 3 bases, and 12 bases lay in between. The CDR3 DNA is TGTGCCAGTAGTATGGTCGCAGGGAACTACGAGCAGTACTTC. Translation: CASSMVAGNYEQYF.

This clone was recorded only once. V gene TRBV7-9 combines with J gene TRBJ2-5; tentatively, D is TRBD1 (6 bases). In germline, CDR1 is SEHNR, CDR2 FQNEAQ (reference sequence). V lost 1 base and J 11 bases, leaving 20 bases between the germline ends. This CDR3 is 15 amino acids long. The CDR3, as DNA: TGTGCCAGCAGCTTAGAACTGGGGGCGAGCAAAGAGCAGTACTTC. It specifies CASSLELGASKEQYF.

The chain links TRBV11-3 to TRBJ1-2; maybe TRBD1 (6 bases). From germline, CDR1 is SGHNT and CDR2 YENEEA. Deletions cut 5 bases from V and 6 bases from J, with 16 bases between. There are 14 residues in the CDR3. The CDR3 coding sequence is TGTGCCAGCAGCGACGGGGACACGGGACATGGCTACACCTTC. Translating gives CASSDGDTGHGYTF.

The J gene is TRBJ1-2, the V gene TRBV5-5, with a possible D match to TRBD1 (5 bases). The CDR3 extends over 14 amino acids. V was cut by 4 bases and J by 7 bases, with 17 bases left in between. The germline V gene encodes CDR1 SGHKS and CDR2 YYEKEE (reference sequence). The CDR3 bases are TGTGCCAGCAGCCGGGCGGAGGGGACTTCTGGCTACACCTTC. As protein: CASSRAEGTSGYTF.